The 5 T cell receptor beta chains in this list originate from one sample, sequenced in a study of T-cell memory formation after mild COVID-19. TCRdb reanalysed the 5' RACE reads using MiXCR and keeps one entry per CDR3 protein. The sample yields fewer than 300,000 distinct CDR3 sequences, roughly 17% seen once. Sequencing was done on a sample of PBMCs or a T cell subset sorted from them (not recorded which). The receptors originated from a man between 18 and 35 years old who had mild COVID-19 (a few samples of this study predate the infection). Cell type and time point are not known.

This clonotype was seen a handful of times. CDR3 region: CASSLAPERAGTGELFF. The CDR3 nucleotides are TGCGCCAGCAGCTTGGCCCCGGAAAGGGCAGGAACCGGGGAGCTGTTTTTT. This rearrangement joins TRBV5-1 to TRBJ2-2; no definite D call. The CDR3 runs 17 residues. Germline CDR1 and CDR2: SGHRS and YFSETQ. V lost 0 bases to trimming and J lost 5 bases, with 17 bases between them.

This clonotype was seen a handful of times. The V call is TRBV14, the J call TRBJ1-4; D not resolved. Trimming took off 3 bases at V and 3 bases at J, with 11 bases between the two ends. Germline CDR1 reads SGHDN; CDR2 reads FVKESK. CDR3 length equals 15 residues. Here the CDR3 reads CASSHVQTANEKLFF. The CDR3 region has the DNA TGTGCCAGCAGCCACGTCCAAACGGCTAATGAAAAACTGTTTTTT.

Written as DNA, the CDR3 is TGTGCCAGCAGCTTACAGGGAGGGGTAGAGTATTTT. Translated, it gives CASSLQGGVEYF. The V and J genes are TRBV7-9 and TRBJ2-3; 7 bases match TRBD2. Trimming took 2 bases from V and 13 from J; bases not matched to a gene: 6. This CDR3 has 12 residues. Germline CDR1 SEHNR, CDR2 FQNEAQ (reference sequence).

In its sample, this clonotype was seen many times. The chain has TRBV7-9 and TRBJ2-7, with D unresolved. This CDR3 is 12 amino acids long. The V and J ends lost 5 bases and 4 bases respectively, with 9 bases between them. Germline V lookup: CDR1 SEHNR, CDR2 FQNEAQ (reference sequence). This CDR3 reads CASSPTGYEQYV. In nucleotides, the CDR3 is TGTGCCAGCAGCCCCACGGGTTACGAGCAGTACGTC.

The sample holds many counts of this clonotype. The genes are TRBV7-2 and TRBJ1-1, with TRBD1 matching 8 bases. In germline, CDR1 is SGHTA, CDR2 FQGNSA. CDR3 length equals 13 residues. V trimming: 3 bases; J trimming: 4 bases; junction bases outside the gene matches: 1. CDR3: CASSLDRVTEAFF. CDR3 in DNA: TGTGCCAGCAGCTTGGACAGGGTCACTGAAGCTTTCTTT.